The source of this TCR beta chain is a study of T cell responses to AZD1222 COVID-19 vaccine. Study at large: Recipients boosted at about 4 weeks or about 12 weeks are pooled.

Notes on the study in general: Clonal diversity was possibly underestimated, and the donors were mostly white British, with more females. Spike-specific TCR breadth rose after two AZD1222 doses, and depth rose as well. Among AZD1222 vaccinees, only 5 to 7 were seropositive at baseline.

Trimming took 10 bases from V and 1 from J, leaving 11 bases between them. The CDR3 covers 13 residues. Only in-frame clones appear in the TCRdb table, and some are missing; sequencing was by immunoSEQ multiplex PCR. The table lists some 150,000 clones, over 85% of them singletons. As to this clone: Its matching antigen is unknown.

The rearrangement links TRBV12-3 or TRBV12-4 to TRBJ1-5, with D perhaps matching TRBD1 (5 bases). The sequence derives from an adult in good health. The sequencing used peripheral blood, collected on day 0 of AZD1222 vaccination. CDR3 loop: CATGMGSNQPQHF. The CDR3 nucleotides are TGTGCCACAGGGATGGGGAGCAATCAGCCCCAGCATTTT.